This entry features one TCR beta chain sequence. Its antigen is currently unknown. Genomic DNA templated the TCR beta VDJ and CDR3 profiling. TCRdb itself ran the reads through MiXCR, one entry per CDR3 protein. The sample holds about 190,000 distinct CDR3 sequences, about 53% seen once. This sample was included in a study of CD8+CD57+ T cells in acquired aplastic anemia. Study overall: Yields of DNA that came from sorted CD4+ and CD8+ cells averaged roughly 3.2 ug. The study obtained about 9.9 million reads on average for CD4+ cells from healthy donors.

Overall study results and limits: The same twenty-nine CD8+ CDR3 sequences occurred in patients and in controls. CD8+ Simpson's diversity in patients was not significantly different from that in controls.

The receptor was isolated from a human donor in good health, serving as a control. Input material: sorted CD4+, CD8+, or CD8+CD57+ T cells (not recorded which) from PBMCs.

CDR3 DNA sequence: TGTGCCACCGCGGGACAGGCCGAACAATACGAGCAGTACTTC. It codes for CATAGQAEQYEQYF. The chain links TRBV10-3 to TRBJ2-7; 8 bases line up with TRBD1. V lost 10 bases and J lost 4; bases outside the gene matches: 12. The CDR3 covers 14 residues. Germline V gene lookup returns CDR1 ENHRY and CDR2 SYGVKD.